Presented here are 16 T cell receptor beta chains from one specimen sequenced in a study of shared clonotypes between healthy human individuals. Assay used: immunoSEQ multiplex PCR; TCRdb lists only in-frame clones, some missing. The sample consists of about a million clones, about 80% of them appearing once. What was sequenced was memory CD4+ T cells sorted from blood. Subset in this sample: CD45RA-negative fraction. The receptors derive from a man aged 18 to 29 in good health.

The table lists this clone with a few counts. The chain recombines TRBV5-6 with TRBJ2-5; D remains unclear. Trimming shortened V by 3 bases and J by 5 bases, and 11 bases separated the two germline ends. In germline, CDR1 is SGHDT, CDR2 YYEEEE. The CDR3 extends over 13 amino acids. The CDR3 protein is CASSYYLLETQYF. In nucleotides, the CDR3 is TGTGCCAGCAGCTACTACCTACTGGAGACCCAGTACTTC.

Remarks on this clone: The sample carries other DNA sequences with the same CDR3. This sequence joins TRBV5-1 and TRBJ1-6; possibly TRBD1 for D (5 bases). The germline CDR1 and CDR2 sequences are SGHRS and YFSETQ. Between the trimmed V and J ends, which lost 0 bases and 6 bases, there was a span of 7 bases. This CDR3 has 14 amino acids. The CDR3 loop is CASSLEGPNSPLHF. The CDR3, as DNA: TGCGCCAGCAGCTTGGAGGGGCCTAATTCACCCCTCCACTTT. The full variable domain, in which reference TRBV5-1 and TRBJ1-6 provide the parts outside the CDR3, is KAGVTQTPRYLIKTRGQQVTLSCSPISGHRSVSWYQQTPGQGLQFLFEYFSETQRNKGNFPGRFSGRQFSNSRSEMNVSTLELGDSALYLCASSLEGPNSPLHFGNGTRLTVT.

The chain has TRBV28 and TRBJ1-1; 8 nucleotides agree with TRBD1. Germline V CDR1 and CDR2: MDHEN, SYDVKM. The CDR3 consists of 15 residues. V lost 3 bases, J lost 1 base, and 4 bases stayed unmatched. The CDR3: CASSFAGTGNTEAFF. The CDR3 DNA reads as TGTGCCAGCAGTTTTGCCGGGACAGGGAACACTGAAGCTTTCTTT. The complete variable domain, with remaining parts taken from reference TRBV28 and TRBJ1-1, reads DVKVTQSSRYLVKRTGEKVFLECVQDMDHENMFWYRQDPGLGLRLIYFSYDVKMKEKGDIPEGYSVSREKKERFSLILESASTNQTSMYLCASSFAGTGNTEAFFGQGTRLTVV.

The gene calls are TRBV18 and TRBJ2-7; the match to TRBD2 covers 8 bases. With 0 bases clipped from V and 1 base from J, the junction kept 5 bases outside the gene matches. From germline, CDR1 is KGHSH and CDR2 LQKENI. There are 16 residues in the CDR3. This CDR3 is CASSPPIPGGSYEQYF. The CDR3 DNA reads TGTGCCAGCTCACCACCGATTCCGGGAGGGTCCTACGAGCAGTACTTC.

The chain has TRBV10-1 and TRBJ2-3, with D unclear. Trimming stripped 9 bases from V and 2 bases from J, with 12 bases between. Germline CDR1 and CDR2: WNHNN and SYGVQD (reference sequence). This CDR3 contains 13 residues. The CDR3 region is CASAVRATDTQYF. In DNA form, the CDR3 reads TGCGCCAGTGCCGTAAGGGCCACAGATACGCAGTATTTT.

V is TRBV9 and J is TRBJ2-3, with D possibly matching TRBD1 (6 bases). Germline CDR1 is SGDLS and CDR2 is YYNGEE. The V and J ends lost 3 bases and 4 bases respectively, with 15 bases between them. This CDR3 has 15 amino acids. CDR3 nucleotide sequence: TGTGCCAGCAGCGCGCGGGTTCAGGGGTCAGATACGCAGTATTTT. This translates into CASSARVQGSDTQYF.

The V and J genes are TRBV9 and TRBJ2-2; the D gene is possibly TRBD1 (6 bases). The CDR3 contains 14 residues. CDR1 and CDR2 from the germline V gene are SGDLS and YYNGEE. V was pared by 3 bases and J by 4 bases, with 10 bases between. CDR3 protein: CASSETGITGELFF. The CDR3 DNA reads TGTGCCAGCAGCGAAACAGGGATCACCGGGGAGCTGTTTTTT.

The chain uses TRBV6-1 and TRBJ1-1, with 7 nucleotides matching TRBD1. V gave up 0 bases and J gave up 0 bases; unmatched junction bases: 4. The CDR3 sequence is 16 residues long. Germline V gene lookup returns CDR1 MNHNS and CDR2 SASEGT. CDR3 bases: TGTGCCAGCAGTGAAGCGGGGAGGGGGCTGAACACTGAAGCTTTCTTT. Amino acids: CASSEAGRGLNTEAFF.

This chain uses TRBV10-1 with TRBJ2-2, with TRBD1 matching 9 bases. Trimming took 8 bases from V and 3 from J; bases not matched to a gene: 4. CDR3 length: 14 residues. CDR1 and CDR2 (germline): WNHNN, SYGVQD (reference sequence). The CDR3 region is CASRGDRDTGELFF. As DNA, the CDR3 is TGCGCCAGCCGGGGGGACAGGGACACCGGGGAGCTGTTTTTT.

The rearrangement uses TRBV4-1 and TRBJ1-4, with D perhaps TRBD1 (5 bases). CDR1 and CDR2 from the germline V gene are MGHRA and YSYEKL. CDR3 length equals 19 residues. V was trimmed by 4 bases and J by 5 bases, leaving 26 bases between them. As DNA, the CDR3 is TGCGCCAGCAGCCCCACGATTTGGGGGGACTCATCCCCCAATGAAAAACTGTTTTTT. Protein: CASSPTIWGDSSPNEKLFF.

The chain combines TRBV10-3 with TRBJ2-7, with a possible D match to TRBD1 (6 bases). In germline, CDR1 is ENHRY, CDR2 SYGVKD. The length of the CDR3 is 14 residues. V lost 10 bases and J lost 4, with 20 bases in between. The chain's CDR3 is CATKGTGKSYEQYF. CDR3 sequence (DNA): TGTGCCACCAAGGGTACAGGGAAATCTTACGAGCAGTACTTC.

This chain links TRBV5-1 with TRBJ2-5, with D perhaps TRBD1 (5 bases). Germline assignment: CDR1 SGHRS and CDR2 YFSETQ. The CDR3 extends over 15 amino acids. Trimming cost V 4 bases and J 0 bases, with 13 bases left between them. CDR3 residues: CASSPGASNQETQYF. The CDR3, as DNA: TGCGCCAGCAGCCCTGGGGCTAGTAACCAAGAGACCCAGTACTTC.

The chain recombines TRBV2 with TRBJ2-5, with a weak D call TRBD2 (6 bases). The V end was cut by 7 bases, the J end by 2 bases, with 11 bases between. Germline assignment: CDR1 SNHLY and CDR2 FYNNEI. The CDR3 length is 13 residues. The CDR3: CASISGVQETQYF. The CDR3 DNA sequence: TGTGCCAGCATCTCGGGGGTTCAAGAGACCCAGTACTTC.

The chain combines TRBV9 with TRBJ2-7; 8 nucleotides line up with TRBD1. The CDR3 is made up of 16 amino acids. Germline loops: CDR1 SGDLS, CDR2 YYNGEE. V was pared by 3 bases and J by 1 base, with 9 bases of the junction left unmatched. CDR3 sequence reads: CASSGGSGGGSYEQYF. The CDR3 DNA reads as TGTGCCAGCAGCGGTGGATCAGGGGGCGGTTCCTACGAGCAGTACTTC. The variable domain in full, completed from reference TRBV9 and TRBJ2-7, reads DSGVTQTPKHLITATGQRVTLRCSPRSGDLSVYWYQQSLDQGLQFLIQYYNGEERAKGNILERFSAQQFPDLHSELNLSSLELGDSALYFCASSGGSGGGSYEQYFGPGTRLTVT.

This clone came up a few times. The rearrangement joins TRBV7-9 to TRBJ1-2; no reliable D call. Germline CDR1 reads SEHNR; CDR2 reads FQNEAQ (reference sequence). The V gene lost 3 bases and the J gene lost 11 bases, with 16 bases spanning the gap. This CDR3 region has 13 residues. The DNA of the CDR3 is TGTGCCAGCAGCTTTACCCAACGAGGCCCTTACACCTTC. This sequence encodes CASSFTQRGPYTF.

This chain connects TRBV5-6 to TRBJ2-3; D remains ambiguous. The CDR3 loop spans 15 amino acids. V was clipped by 4 bases and J by 4 bases, with 16 bases between them. The V gene's germline CDR1 is SGHDT and CDR2 YYEEEE. The CDR3 spells CASSPDHLFPDTQYF. CDR3 coding DNA: TGTGCCAGCAGCCCGGACCACTTATTCCCAGATACGCAGTATTTT.